The 21 T cell receptor beta chains reported below all come from one sample, sequenced in a study of prognosis after radiotherapy for stage I lung cancer. Genomic DNA was subjected to two-round multiplex PCR for amplification of TCR beta CDR3. Round-one PCR had primers specific to each TRBV and TRBJ gene. Each CDR3 protein is one row after TCRdb ran MiXCR on the multiplex PCR reads. The table lists around 28,000 distinct CDR3 sequences, 40% to 55% of them singletons. The sample was PBMCs, taken before or after stereotactic body radiation therapy (not recorded which). All receptors derive from a donor aged 50 or older with non-small cell lung cancer.

This chain links TRBV12-3 or TRBV12-4 with TRBJ2-3, with 11 bases lining up with TRBD2. Unmatched junction bases numbered 8, after V lost 4 bases and J lost 2 bases. CDR3 length: 17 residues. The CDR3 bases are TGTGCCAGCAGTTGGGACAATAGCGGGGGGGTCACAGATACGCAGTATTTT. This encodes CASSWDNSGGVTDTQYF.

The CDR3 loop reads CASSAGDGNQPQHF. DNA for the CDR3: TGTGCCAGCAGTGCCGGGGACGGAAATCAGCCCCAGCATTTT. V and J are TRBV6-1 and TRBJ1-5, with D maybe TRBD1 (5 bases). Germline V gene lookup returns CDR1 MNHNS and CDR2 SASEGT. With 4 bases removed from V and 4 bases from J, the gap between germline ends came to 11 bases. The CDR3 is 14 amino acids.

The V and J genes are TRBV5-1 and TRBJ1-1; D not certain. Deletions cut 5 bases from V and 5 bases from J, with 19 bases between. This CDR3 has 15 residues. Germline CDR1 SGHRS, CDR2 YFSETQ. CDR3 sequence (DNA): TGCGCCAGCAGACCGGGCGGGATCGGTTGGACTGAAGCTTTCTTT. Translation gives CASRPGGIGWTEAFF.

This clonotype came up many times. V gene TRBV6-4 combines with J gene TRBJ1-2; no firm D call. The V end lost 5 bases, the J end lost 4 bases, and 8 bases lay between the germline ends. The CDR3 extends over 12 amino acids. CDR1 and CDR2 (germline): MRHNA, SNTAGT. In DNA form, the CDR3 reads TGTGCCAGCAGTAAGGACTTCTATGGCTACACCTTC. The encoded protein is CASSKDFYGYTF.

This clonotype was seen at least ten times. The chain is built from TRBV7-2 and TRBJ1-5, with 8 bases matching TRBD1. The CDR3 loop spans 11 amino acids. Trimming cost V 7 bases and J 15 bases; bases outside gene matches: 8. Germline V gene sequence: CDR1 SGHTA, CDR2 FQGNSA. The CDR3 nucleotides read TGTGCCAGCACGAATGGGGACAGGTGGCATTTT. This sequence encodes CASTNGDRWHF. Full variable domain (outside the CDR3, taken from reference TRBV7-2 and TRBJ1-5): GAGVSQSPSNKVTEKGKDVELRCDPISGHTALYWYRQSLGQGLEFLIYFQGNSAPDKSGLPSDRFSAERTGGSVSTLTIQRTQQEDSAVYLCASTNGDRWHFGDGTRLSIL.

The table lists this clonotype with many counts. V usage is TRBV7-9 and J usage is TRBJ2-2; TRBD2 aligns across 9 bases. This CDR3 is built from 15 residues. Germline V gives CDR1 SEHNR, CDR2 FQNEAQ (reference sequence). The V and J ends lost 3 bases and 6 bases, in that order; junction bases with no gene match: 5. CDR3 sequence reads: CASSLISGRSGELFF. In DNA form, the CDR3 reads TGTGCCAGCAGCTTGATTAGCGGGAGATCCGGGGAGCTGTTTTTT.

This clonotype came up many times. The chain combines TRBV20-1 with TRBJ2-1; 10 nucleotides align to TRBD2. Germline-derived CDR1 and CDR2 are DFQATT and SNEGSKA (reference sequence). The ends lost 7 bases at V and 9 bases at J; junction bases unmatched: 27. The CDR3 contains 19 residues. This chain's CDR3 is CSVSPGASYSGRIVSEQFF. CDR3 bases: TGCAGTGTTAGCCCCGGTGCCTCGTATAGCGGGAGGATAGTTTCTGAGCAGTTCTTC.

The V gene is TRBV12-3 or TRBV12-4, the J gene TRBJ2-1; a weak D match, TRBD2 (6 bases). The CDR3 covers 14 residues. V lost 8 bases to trimming and J lost 8 bases, with 19 bases between them. CDR3 nucleotides: TGTGCCAGCGGAAATGGGCGGGACGGCGATGAGCAGTTCTTC. It specifies CASGNGRDGDEQFF.

This clonotype qualifies as medium-sized. The chain is built from TRBV12-3 or TRBV12-4 and TRBJ2-7; 9 bases fit TRBD2. Unmatched junction bases numbered 2, after V lost 5 bases and J lost 0 bases. CDR3 size: 14 residues. The CDR3 protein is CASSEREASYEQYF. The CDR3 DNA is TGTGCCAGCAGTGAGCGGGAGGCCTCCTACGAGCAGTACTTC.

This clonotype was seen ten or more times. CDR3 in amino acids: CASSLSRGEAFF. DNA of the CDR3: TGTGCCAGCAGTTTGTCGAGGGGAGAAGCTTTCTTT. The chain recombines TRBV28 with TRBJ1-1; tentative D call: TRBD1 (5 bases). V was cut by 3 bases and J by 8 bases, with 10 bases left in between. Germline V gene lookup returns CDR1 MDHEN and CDR2 SYDVKM. This CDR3 comprises 12 residues. Full variable domain (remainder filled in from reference TRBV28 and TRBJ1-1): DVKVTQSSRYLVKRTGEKVFLECVQDMDHENMFWYRQDPGLGLRLIYFSYDVKMKEKGDIPEGYSVSREKKERFSLILESASTNQTSMYLCASSLSRGEAFFGQGTRLTVV.

This clonotype has a count of ten or more. The rearrangement joins TRBV24-1 to TRBJ1-1; D is undetermined. Trimming left V 10 bases short and J 8 bases short, with 16 bases between. There are 12 residues in the CDR3. In germline, CDR1 is KGHDR, CDR2 SFDVKD. The CDR3 reads CATTTAVGEAFF. The CDR3 DNA reads TGTGCCACTACGACGGCTGTAGGAGAAGCTTTCTTT.

The chain carries TRBV11-3 and TRBJ1-3, with D perhaps matching TRBD1 (5 bases). The CDR3 runs 15 residues. The germline CDR1 and CDR2 sequences are SGHNT and YENEEA. The V end lost 7 bases, the J end lost 3 bases, and 16 bases lay between the germline ends. The CDR3 sequence is CASIPPLGLGNTIYF. The DNA of the CDR3 is TGTGCCAGCATCCCCCCCCTGGGACTTGGAAACACCATATATTTT.

The chain carries TRBV6-1 and TRBJ1-1; D is undetermined. The CDR3 is 13 amino acids. V was pared by 5 bases and J by 1 base, with 8 bases between. Germline assignment: CDR1 MNHNS and CDR2 SASEGT. CDR3 loop: CASSITENTEAFF. The CDR3 DNA is TGTGCCAGCAGTATTACGGAGAACACTGAAGCTTTCTTT.

This clonotype was counted many times. The chain couples TRBV6-1 to TRBJ1-4, with 8 bases matching TRBD1. Germline values: CDR1 MNHNS, CDR2 SASEGT. The CDR3 is 13 amino acids. V trimming: 6 bases; J trimming: 14 bases; junction bases outside the gene matches: 11. CDR3 amino acids: CASRLTGEGKLFF. CDR3 bases: TGTGCCAGCAGATTGACAGGGGAGGGGAAGCTGTTTTTT.

Many counts were recorded for this clonotype. The chain combines TRBV5-5 with TRBJ2-5; D is undetermined. The CDR3 loop spans 14 amino acids. Germline CDR1 and CDR2: SGHKS and YYEKEE (reference sequence). The V and J ends lost 5 bases and 4 bases respectively, with 15 bases between them. This CDR3 is CASRYDARRETQYF. CDR3 nucleotides: TGTGCCAGCAGGTACGACGCGAGGAGAGAGACCCAGTACTTC.

V is TRBV28 and J is TRBJ1-5; the D gene is possibly TRBD1 (5 bases). The CDR3 loop spans 16 amino acids. The V and J ends lost 3 bases and 16 bases respectively, with 28 bases between them. Per germline, CDR1 MDHEN and CDR2 SYDVKM. This CDR3 reads CASSFRVTGYIVEDHF. CDR3 sequence (DNA): TGTGCCAGCAGTTTTAGGGTTACAGGATACATAGTTGAGGATCATTTT.

This clonotype has a single count. With a far larger clone one base away, a read error is the likely cause. This chain uses TRBV20-1 with TRBJ2-7; D gene unclear. The J call may be in error: the DNA end matches TRBJ2-3 better. The CDR3 contains 13 residues. Germline CDR1 is DFQATT and CDR2 is SNEGSKA (reference sequence). The CDR3 spells CSAMGGPTDTQYF. The CDR3 nucleotides are TGCAGTGCTATGGGCGGTCCCACAGATACGCAGTATTTT.

This clonotype came up many times. The chain employs TRBV27 and TRBJ2-1; D ambiguous. Germline loops: CDR1 MNHEY, CDR2 SMNVEV (reference sequence). The length of the CDR3 is 14 residues. V was cut by 5 bases and J by 4 bases, with 12 bases left in between. The CDR3 DNA reads as TGTGCCAGCAGTCCACGACCCCGATACAATGAGCAGTTCTTC. This gives the protein CASSPRPRYNEQFF.

Remarks on this clonotype: A read error is the likely source, as a far larger clone sits one nucleotide away. V usage is TRBV2 and J usage is TRBJ2-1, with TRBD2 identical over 8 bases. This CDR3 region has 17 residues. The germline V gene has CDR1 SNHLY and CDR2 FYNNEI. J lost 5 bases, V lost 6 bases, and 15 bases had no gene match. CDR3 amino acids: CASSGRLGTRENNEQFF. The CDR3 nucleotides are TGTGCCAGCAGCGGCCGCTTAGGGACTAGGGAGAACAATGAGCAGTTCTTC. Full variable domain (outside the CDR3, taken from reference TRBV2 and TRBJ2-1): EPEVTQTPSHQVTQMGQEVILRCVPISNHLYFYWYRQILGQKVEFLVSFYNNEISEKSEIFDDQFSVERPDGSNFTLKIRSTKLEDSAMYFCASSGRLGTRENNEQFFGPGTRLTVL.

Note on this clonotype: This likely came from a read error, as a far larger clone is one base away. This chain uses TRBV6-1 with TRBJ2-7; a possible D gene is TRBD2 (6 bases). The J call may be wrong; the DNA end is better matched by TRBJ2-5. The length of the CDR3 is 13 residues. Germline CDR1 is MNHNS and CDR2 is SASEGT. The CDR3 here is CAISRLERGTQYF. CDR3 nucleotides: TGTGCCATCAGTCGACTAGAGAGGGGGACCCAGTACTTC.

This clonotype was recorded many times. The V gene is TRBV4-2, the J gene TRBJ2-3, with 7 bases lining up with TRBD2. V shed 4 bases and J 4 bases; nucleotides not matched to a gene: 14. CDR1 LGHNA and CDR2 YNFKEQ come from the germline V gene. The CDR3 totals 17 residues. Written as DNA, the CDR3 is TGTGCCAGCAGCCGACTAGCCGGTCCCGAAACGTCAGATACGCAGTATTTT. Its translation: CASSRLAGPETSDTQYF.